The 9 T cell receptor beta chains listed next were all sequenced from one sample in a study of blood T cell repertoires in COVID-19. Profiling relied on immunoSEQ multiplex PCR, and the TCRdb table lists in-frame clones only, not all of them. The sample holds 200,000 to 250,000 clones, 92% seen once. The specimen sequenced was peripheral blood. The receptors were sampled from a man aged 60-69 years with COVID-19, enrolled during active disease.

This rearrangement joins TRBV7-9 to TRBJ1-2, with D possibly matching TRBD1 (5 bases). The germline CDR1 and CDR2 sequences are SEHNR and FQNEAQ (reference sequence). V shed 6 bases and J shed 2 bases, with 19 bases lying between them. The CDR3 contains 16 residues. This CDR3 is CASSSGERQMNYGYTF. Written as DNA, the CDR3 is TGTGCCAGCAGTTCAGGTGAGAGACAGATGAACTATGGCTACACCTTC.

The chain employs TRBV5-1 and TRBJ1-2; D might be TRBD1 (6 bases). V lost 4 bases, J lost 6 bases, and 16 bases lay in between. Germline values: CDR1 SGHRS, CDR2 YFSETQ. CDR3 length: 14 amino acids. CDR3 region: CASSPRASGDGYTF. In DNA form, the CDR3 reads TGCGCCAGCAGCCCCCGGGCCTCAGGGGATGGCTACACCTTC.

The CDR3: CASSESRGGNTEAFF. CDR3 bases: TGTGCCAGCAGTGAAAGCCGGGGAGGGAACACTGAAGCTTTCTTT. V is TRBV2 and J is TRBJ1-1, with D unresolved. The CDR3 spans 15 residues. With 2 bases removed from V and 1 base from J, the gap between germline ends came to 11 bases. Germline V gene sequence: CDR1 SNHLY, CDR2 FYNNEI. The whole variable domain, filled in from reference TRBV2 and TRBJ1-1, reads EPEVTQTPSHQVTQMGQEVILRCVPISNHLYFYWYRQILGQKVEFLVSFYNNEISEKSEIFDDQFSVERPDGSNFTLKIRSTKLEDSAMYFCASSESRGGNTEAFFGQGTRLTVV.

The chain has TRBV29-1 and TRBJ1-3; D ambiguous. This CDR3 has 13 residues. CDR1 is SQVTM and CDR2 is ANQGSEA in the germline V gene. The ends were cut back, 4 bases at V and 2 bases at J, with 9 bases in the middle. CDR3 in DNA: TGCAGCGTTGGGGAGGCGGCTGGAAACACCATATATTTT. Encoded protein: CSVGEAAGNTIYF.

The chain couples TRBV10-1 to TRBJ2-3, with D perhaps matching TRBD2 (6 bases). This CDR3 has 16 residues. Trimming pared 0 bases from V and 0 bases from J, leaving 10 bases between. Per the germline V gene, CDR1 is WNHNN and CDR2 is SYGVQD (reference sequence). This chain's CDR3 is CASSESQRGSTDTQYF. The CDR3 DNA reads as TGCGCCAGCAGTGAGTCGCAACGGGGGAGCACAGATACGCAGTATTTT.

Here the CDR3 reads CASSRMSRDEQFF. The CDR3 bases are TGCGCCAGCAGTCGAATGTCGAGGGATGAGCAGTTCTTC. The chain is built from TRBV10-2 and TRBJ2-1; weak D call: TRBD2 (5 bases). CDR1 WSHSY and CDR2 SAAADI come from the germline V gene. The V and J ends lost 5 bases and 8 bases respectively, with 13 bases between them. This CDR3 spans 13 amino acids.

The table lists this clone with a few counts. CDR3 in amino acids: CASSQVVGRAKYEQYF. The DNA for the CDR3 is TGCGCCAGCAGCCAAGTTGTCGGGAGGGCAAAGTACGAGCAGTACTTC. The chain links TRBV4-1 to TRBJ2-7, with 8 bases identical to TRBD2. Losses at the gene ends were 1 base for V and 4 bases for J; bases not matched to a gene: 9. From germline, CDR1 is MGHRA and CDR2 YSYEKL. The CDR3 length is 16 residues.

This chain connects TRBV3-1 (or the pseudogene TRBV3-2) to TRBJ2-2; 11 positions match TRBD2. The CDR3 loop spans 15 amino acids. The trim removed 4 bases at V and 4 bases at J, leaving 2 bases unmatched. Germline CDR1 LGHDT, CDR2 YNNKEL (reference sequence). The CDR3 here is CASSPLAGGTGELFF. CDR3 DNA: TGTGCCAGCAGCCCCCTAGCGGGGGGCACCGGGGAGCTGTTTTTT.

V gene TRBV4-2 combines with J gene TRBJ1-6, with D tentatively TRBD1 (5 bases). This CDR3 region has 14 residues. CDR1 is LGHNA, CDR2 YNFKEQ, per germline. The V and J ends lost 0 bases and 9 bases respectively, with 9 bases between them. This CDR3 reads CASSQDSGVSPLHF. The CDR3 DNA is TGTGCCAGCAGCCAAGATTCGGGGGTTTCACCCCTCCACTTT.